The 20 T cell receptor beta chains presented below share a single source sample, sequenced in a study of PD-L1 blockade in urothelial cancer. The assay was immunoSEQ multiplex PCR, and TCRdb's table has in-frame clones only and misses some. The sample carries tens of thousands of clones, approximately 84% recorded once. The sequencing used PBMCs, collected around atezolizumab (anti-PD-L1) treatment. The receptors were sampled from a man between 60 and 75 years old with urothelial cancer.

This rearrangement joins TRBV4-3 to TRBJ1-5; D not resolved. Trimming stripped 2 bases from V and 0 bases from J, with 5 bases between. Germline V gene data show CDR1 as LGHNA and CDR2 as YSLEER. The CDR3 is 14 amino acids. CDR3 region: CASSQQASNQPQHF. CDR3 in DNA: TGCGCCAGCAGCCAACAGGCTAGCAATCAGCCCCAGCATTTT.

The CDR3 DNA reads TGTGCCTGGAGTGTCGGGGACAATGAGCAGTTCTTC. This sequence encodes CAWSVGDNEQFF. The chain carries TRBV30 and TRBJ2-1; possibly TRBD2 for D (5 bases). This CDR3 has 12 amino acids. The germline V gene encodes CDR1 GTSNPN and CDR2 SVGIG (reference sequence). Trimming stripped 0 bases from V and 5 bases from J, with 5 bases between.

V gene TRBV7-8 combines with J gene TRBJ1-5, with D possibly matching TRBD1 (6 bases). Germline V gene sequence: CDR1 SGHVS, CDR2 FQNEAQ. Between the trimmed V and J ends, which lost 1 base and 0 bases, there was a span of 10 bases. This CDR3 comprises 16 residues. CDR3 DNA: TGTGCCAGCAGCTTAGACACAGGGACTAGCAATCAGCCCCAGCATTTT. Encoded protein: CASSLDTGTSNQPQHF.

The chain is built from TRBV6-6 and TRBJ2-7; possible D gene TRBD2, 5 bases. The CDR3 is made up of 16 amino acids. V dropped 7 bases and J dropped 7 bases, with 26 bases sitting between them. The germline V gene has CDR1 MNHNY and CDR2 SVGAGI (reference sequence). As DNA, the CDR3 is TGTGCCAGCAACAAGGTCGGGGTGGGCGCCGTGTGGGAGCAGTACTTC. This codes for CASNKVGVGAVWEQYF.

This clone has a handful of counts. The chain uses TRBV15 and TRBJ1-4, with D tentatively TRBD1 (5 bases). The CDR3 covers 15 residues. CDR1 is LNHNV, CDR2 YYDKDF, per germline (reference sequence). The V and J ends lost 6 bases and 4 bases respectively, with 15 bases between them. CDR3 region: CATRNQWGGNEKLFF. CDR3 DNA sequence: TGTGCCACCAGGAACCAATGGGGGGGTAATGAAAAACTGTTTTTT.

This clone came up a few times. This sequence joins TRBV7-9 and TRBJ2-1; no clear D. CDR1 is SEHNR and CDR2 is FQNEAQ in the germline V gene (reference sequence). Trimming removed 3 bases at V and 9 bases at J, with 9 bases between. The length of the CDR3 is 12 residues. The CDR3 region has the DNA TGTGCCAGCAGCTTTACCCCAGGTGAGCAGTTCTTC. Protein product: CASSFTPGEQFF.

CDR3 sequence (DNA): TGTGCCAGCAGCCCCCTCCGGGGGGGGGCTGAAAAACTGTTTTTT. Protein product: CASSPLRGGAEKLFF. The V and J genes are TRBV7-6 and TRBJ1-4; possible D gene TRBD1, 6 bases. The CDR3 spans 15 residues. Germline V gives CDR1 SGHVS, CDR2 FNYEAQ. Trimming cost V 5 bases and J 7 bases, with 17 bases left between them.

The chain employs TRBV14 and TRBJ2-3; D gene ambiguous. Germline V CDR1 and CDR2: SGHDN, FVKESK. Trimming stripped 3 bases from V and 2 bases from J, with 6 bases between. The CDR3 consists of 13 residues. The CDR3 loop is CASSQYFTDTQYF. The CDR3 nucleotides are TGTGCCAGCAGCCAGTACTTCACAGATACGCAGTATTTT.

The J gene is TRBJ1-4, the V gene TRBV7-9; a weak D match, TRBD1 (6 bases). CDR3 length: 14 amino acids. The V and J ends lost 5 bases and 7 bases respectively, with 14 bases between them. Per the germline V gene, CDR1 is SEHNR and CDR2 is FQNEAQ (reference sequence). The CDR3, as DNA: TGTGCCAGCAGCATCAGGGGTTCGGGTGAAAAACTGTTTTTT. It encodes CASSIRGSGEKLFF.

The rearrangement joins TRBV5-4 to TRBJ2-5; D is uncertain. This CDR3 spans 18 amino acids. Trimming took off 2 bases at V and 2 bases at J, with 22 bases between the two ends. CDR1 and CDR2 (germline): SGHNT, YYREEE (reference sequence). The CDR3 is CASSFGSFQRRSQETQYF. The CDR3 nucleotides are TGTGCCAGCAGCTTTGGATCTTTTCAGCGCCGTAGTCAAGAGACCCAGTACTTC.

The genes are TRBV7-3 and TRBJ2-1, with 9 bases identical to TRBD2. This CDR3 has 15 amino acids. The trim removed 5 bases at V and 7 bases at J, leaving 9 bases unmatched. CDR1 is SGHTA, CDR2 FQGTGA, per germline. CDR3 region: CASSPISGSVNEQFF. The DNA of the CDR3 is TGTGCCAGCAGCCCCATTAGCGGGAGTGTAAATGAGCAGTTCTTC.

This clone has just a few counts. V and J are TRBV11-2 and TRBJ1-1, with D uncertain. Per the germline V gene, CDR1 is SGHAT and CDR2 is FQNNGV. The CDR3 consists of 12 residues. Trimming removed 2 bases at V and 7 bases at J, with 8 bases between. CDR3 protein: CASSLYGLEAFF. In nucleotides, the CDR3 is TGTGCCAGCAGCTTATACGGACTTGAAGCTTTCTTT.

This chain connects TRBV10-3 to TRBJ2-3; the D gene is possibly TRBD1 (6 bases). The CDR3 is 18 residues long. Germline lookup yields CDR1 ENHRY and CDR2 SYGVKD. Trimming pared 0 bases from V and 0 bases from J, leaving 16 bases between. CDR3 sequence (DNA): TGTGCCATCAGTGAGTCGATGGTACAGGGAGATAGCACAGATACGCAGTATTTT. It specifies CAISESMVQGDSTDTQYF.

The chain couples TRBV9 to TRBJ2-7, with D tentatively TRBD1 (8 bases). Trimming pared 5 bases from V and 4 bases from J, leaving 19 bases between. Germline V gives CDR1 SGDLS, CDR2 YYNGEE. The CDR3 has 15 amino acids. As DNA, the CDR3 is TGTGCCAGCAGTCCAGCGGGACAGGTGGTTTACGAGCAGTACTTC. This translates into CASSPAGQVVYEQYF.

The chain recombines TRBV13 with TRBJ2-7; TRBD2 matches 14 bases. Germline CDR1 and CDR2: PRHDT and FYEKMQ (reference sequence). V lost 5 bases, J lost 7 bases, and 13 bases stayed unmatched. The CDR3 covers 17 residues. The CDR3 nucleotides are TGTGCCAGCAGCCAGAGACTAGCGGGGGGGGGCCTTGGTGAGCAGTACTTC. The encoded protein is CASSQRLAGGGLGEQYF.

The count of this clone is one. The chain recombines TRBV16 with TRBJ2-7, with D perhaps TRBD1 (5 bases). CDR3 length equals 15 residues. Deletions cut 0 bases from V and 2 bases from J, with 11 bases between. Germline loops: CDR1 KGHSY, CDR2 FQNENV. CDR3 in amino acids: CASSQSETVPYEQYF. As DNA, the CDR3 is TGTGCCAGCAGCCAATCTGAGACAGTCCCCTACGAGCAGTACTTC. Based on the CDR3 plus reference TRBV16 and TRBJ2-7, the full variable domain is GEEVAQTPKHLVRGEGQKAKLYCAPIKGHSYVFWYQQVLKNEFKFLISFQNENVFDETGMPKERFSAKCLPNSPCSLEIQATKLEDSAVYFCASSQSETVPYEQYFGPGTRLTVT.

This clone was seen once. V gene TRBV4-3 combines with J gene TRBJ1-4, with TRBD1 identical over 11 bases. J lost 6 bases, V lost 3 bases, and 0 bases had no gene match. This CDR3 is built from 14 residues. Germline values: CDR1 LGHNA, CDR2 YSLEER. Written as DNA, the CDR3 is TGCGCCAGCAGCCAGGGACAGGGGGATGAAAAACTGTTTTTT. This sequence encodes CASSQGQGDEKLFF.

The V gene is TRBV19, the J gene TRBJ1-5; D is unclear. The germline V gene encodes CDR1 LNHDA and CDR2 SQIVND (reference sequence). The CDR3 covers 14 residues. The V end lost 6 bases, the J end lost 2 bases, and 11 bases lay between the germline ends. The CDR3 DNA reads as TGTGCCAGTAGCCAACGCGGCGGCAATCAGCCCCAGCATTTT. Translation gives CASSQRGGNQPQHF.

This clone has a single count. The chain uses TRBV6-4 and TRBJ1-1, with D maybe TRBD1 (5 bases). The length of the CDR3 is 13 residues. Trimming pared 5 bases from V and 4 bases from J, leaving 11 bases between. Germline V gene sequence: CDR1 MRHNA, CDR2 SNTAGT. CDR3 in DNA: TGTGCCAGCAGTCCCGGGGGTGGCACTGAAGCTTTCTTT. Its translation is CASSPGGGTEAFF.

This chain uses TRBV21-1 with TRBJ1-4. TRBV21-1 is a pseudogene segment. The CDR3 extends over 15 amino acids. The chain's CDR3 is CASSLSGLAWEKLFF. The CDR3 region has the DNA TGTGCCAGCAGTCTGAGCGGGCTGGCTTGGGAAAAACTGTTTTTT.